The 18 T cell receptor beta chains below all came from one sample that was sequenced in a study of cytomegalovirus exposure and HLA in healthy donors (dated by TCRdb to 2017 to 2019). To prepare the library, the immunoSEQ multiplex PCR assay was applied. For the multiplex PCR, a mixture combining 60 forward primers for TCR Vbeta segments and 13 reverse primers for TCR Jbeta segments was used. TCRdb carries this immuneACCESS record with in-frame sequences only. Its versions omit some clonotypes, under half of them owing to an unresolved V gene in the studies checked, with the rest unexplained. The sample yields under 200,000 clones; 81% were counted once. Around 2.2% of the sample comes from the top ten. Source material: PBMCs. The receptors shown here come from a woman younger than 30 in good health and CMV-seropositive.

This chain uses TRBV30 with TRBJ2-5, with 7 bases lining up with TRBD1. The CDR3 has 14 amino acids. Germline CDR1 GTSNPN, CDR2 SVGIG (reference sequence). The V gene end was trimmed by 0 bases and the J gene end by 7 bases; junction bases not matched to a gene: 8. The CDR3 sequence is CAWSVGGQLTTQYF. In DNA form, the CDR3 reads TGTGCCTGGAGTGTAGGGGGACAGTTGACGACCCAGTACTTC.

This sequence joins TRBV2 and TRBJ1-1, with a weak D call TRBD1 (6 bases). Per germline, CDR1 SNHLY and CDR2 FYNNEI. This CDR3 is built from 16 residues. Trimming removed 6 bases at V and 0 bases at J, with 17 bases between. Here the CDR3 DNA reads TGTGCCAGCAGCGGCCCCAGGGGCCTTATGAACACTGAAGCTTTCTTT. This translates into CASSGPRGLMNTEAFF. Full variable domain (remainder filled in from reference TRBV2 and TRBJ1-1): EPEVTQTPSHQVTQMGQEVILRCVPISNHLYFYWYRQILGQKVEFLVSFYNNEISEKSEIFDDQFSVERPDGSNFTLKIRSTKLEDSAMYFCASSGPRGLMNTEAFFGQGTRLTVV.

The sample holds one count of this clone. The V gene is TRBV7-2, the J gene TRBJ1-6; the D is unclear. The CDR3 length is 14 residues. V was cut by 1 base and J by 7 bases, with 8 bases left in between. Germline CDR1 reads SGHTA; CDR2 reads FQGNSA. CDR3 sequence reads: CASSLGGSNSPLHF. The CDR3 DNA sequence: TGTGCCAGCAGCTTAGGCGGATCCAATTCACCCCTCCACTTT.

This sequence joins TRBV5-1 and TRBJ1-1; the match to TRBD1 covers 7 bases. This CDR3 region has 15 residues. V lost 0 bases to trimming and J lost 6 bases; unmatched junction nucleotides: 8. Germline lookup yields CDR1 SGHRS and CDR2 YFSETQ. CDR3 in amino acids: CASSLGTQGGSEAFF. The CDR3 bases are TGCGCCAGCAGCTTGGGGACTCAGGGGGGTTCTGAAGCTTTCTTT.

The rearrangement joins TRBV5-1 to TRBJ2-7, with 8 bases aligning to TRBD2. The CDR3 contains 13 residues. V trimming: 4 bases; J trimming: 5 bases; junction bases outside the gene matches: 5. From germline, CDR1 is SGHRS and CDR2 YFSETQ. CDR3: CASSPGGLHEQYV. The CDR3 nucleotides read TGCGCCAGCAGCCCGGGGGGGCTACACGAGCAGTACGTC.

The rearrangement uses TRBV2 and TRBJ2-1; D perhaps matches TRBD2 (6 bases). V was shortened by 2 bases and J by 8 bases, with 19 bases between the two germline ends. Germline values: CDR1 SNHLY, CDR2 FYNNEI. CDR3 length: 16 residues. The CDR3 region has the DNA TGTGCCAGCAGTGAATCGGGGGTTGTGGCCCCCGATGAGCAGTTCTTC. It translates to CASSESGVVAPDEQFF.

The chain joins TRBV29-1 to TRBJ1-1, with 8 bases fitting TRBD1. J gave up 4 bases and V 6 bases, and 13 bases lay outside the gene matches. CDR3 length: 15 residues. Germline V gives CDR1 SQVTM, CDR2 ANQGSEA. The CDR3 reads CSVLLGQGSSTEAFF. The CDR3 DNA is TGCAGCGTGCTCCTCGGACAGGGATCGAGCACTGAAGCTTTCTTT.

The genes are TRBV19 and TRBJ1-6; 7 nucleotides align to TRBD1. This CDR3 spans 14 amino acids. V shed 6 bases, J shed 9 bases, and the junction held 8 bases outside the gene matches. Germline-derived CDR1 and CDR2 are LNHDA and SQIVND (reference sequence). The CDR3 nucleotides read TGTGCCAGTAGCCTCGGGACAGAATCTTCACCCCTCCACTTT. Amino acids: CASSLGTESSPLHF.

In this sample, this clone turned up once. The rearrangement uses TRBV4-2 and TRBJ2-2; no reliable D call. Looked up from germline, CDR1 is LGHNA and CDR2 is YNFKEQ. V shed 0 bases and J shed 4 bases, with 6 bases lying between them. CDR3 size: 14 residues. CDR3 region: CASSQEPSTGELFF. The CDR3 DNA reads as TGTGCCAGCAGCCAAGAGCCTAGCACCGGGGAGCTGTTTTTT.

The rearrangement joins TRBV11-3 to TRBJ2-5, with TRBD2 matching over 13 bases. This CDR3 region has 15 residues. V lost 5 bases and J lost 9; bases outside the gene matches: 9. Germline V gene lookup returns CDR1 SGHNT and CDR2 YENEEA. CDR3 nucleotides: TGTGCCAGCAGCCCAGGGACTAGCGGGGCCGGGGCCCAGTACTTC. It codes for CASSPGTSGAGAQYF.

This chain joins TRBV27 and TRBJ1-1; a weak D match, TRBD1 (6 bases). V was pared by 5 bases and J by 7 bases, with 20 bases between. CDR1 and CDR2 (germline): MNHEY, SMNVEV (reference sequence). The CDR3 has 15 amino acids. In DNA, the CDR3 is TGTGCCAGCAGTCCGTTTCCAGGGTCAGGGGATGAAGCTTTCTTT. This gives the protein CASSPFPGSGDEAFF.

CDR3 protein: CASSERNLWLAGTQETQYF. Here the CDR3 DNA reads TGTGCCAGCAGTGAAAGGAACCTTTGGCTAGCGGGGACCCAAGAGACCCAGTACTTC. The J gene is TRBJ2-5, the V gene TRBV2, with 9 bases aligning to TRBD2. CDR1 and CDR2 (germline): SNHLY, FYNNEI. The CDR3 length is 19 residues. V lost 2 bases to trimming and J lost 1 base; unmatched junction nucleotides: 14.

This clone turned up a few times. The V and J genes are TRBV4-1 and TRBJ1-6; 8 nucleotides align to TRBD1. J gave up 10 bases and V 0 bases, and 5 bases lay outside the gene matches. There are 15 residues in the CDR3. Germline V gives CDR1 MGHRA, CDR2 YSYEKL. CDR3 sequence reads: CASSQEVTGESPLHF. CDR3 nucleotides: TGCGCCAGCAGCCAAGAAGTGACAGGGGAGTCACCCCTCCACTTT.

The chain is built from TRBV6-1 and TRBJ1-1; D not resolved. This CDR3 is built from 10 residues. CDR1 is MNHNS, CDR2 SASEGT, per germline. Trimming shortened V by 7 bases and J by 4 bases, and 4 bases separated the two germline ends. The CDR3 DNA reads TGTGCCAGCATTAGCACTGAAGCTTTCTTT. Its translation is CASISTEAFF.

The chain employs TRBV4-2 and TRBJ2-5; a possible D gene is TRBD2 (6 bases). Germline V gene lookup returns CDR1 LGHNA and CDR2 YNFKEQ. The CDR3 has 17 residues. Trimming shortened V by 1 base and J by 5 bases, and 20 bases separated the two germline ends. CDR3 sequence reads: CASSQGVSASVSETQYF. In nucleotides, the CDR3 is TGTGCCAGCAGCCAAGGTGTATCGGCTAGCGTATCGGAGACCCAGTACTTC.

This clone was observed a few times. The V gene is TRBV10-3, the J gene TRBJ1-2; 10 nucleotides agree with TRBD1. The germline CDR1 and CDR2 sequences are ENHRY and SYGVKD. This CDR3 region has 17 residues. The V gene end was trimmed by 11 bases and the J gene end by 3 bases; junction bases not matched to a gene: 18. CDR3 coding DNA: TGTGCCTCGTACCGGGGACAGGGGAATAGGCGCGACTATGGCTACACCTTC. Translating it yields CASYRGQGNRRDYGYTF.

This clone appeared a few times. V usage is TRBV7-6 and J usage is TRBJ1-2, with 10 bases matching TRBD1. Trimming cost V 1 base and J 6 bases; bases outside gene matches: 11. In germline, CDR1 is SGHVS, CDR2 FNYEAQ. CDR3 length equals 17 residues. The CDR3 spells CASSLVGVTGTGDGYTF. The CDR3 nucleotides are TGTGCCAGCAGCTTAGTCGGTGTTACCGGGACAGGGGATGGCTACACCTTC.

The chain links TRBV11-2 to TRBJ1-1; the match to TRBD1 covers 10 bases. CDR3 length equals 15 residues. Trimming at V came to 1 base and at J to 4 bases, leaving 3 bases not matched to a gene. Germline assignment: CDR1 SGHAT and CDR2 FQNNGV. The DNA for the CDR3 is TGTGCCAGCAGCTTAGCGGACAGGGGGGGCACTGAAGCTTTCTTT. It encodes CASSLADRGGTEAFF.